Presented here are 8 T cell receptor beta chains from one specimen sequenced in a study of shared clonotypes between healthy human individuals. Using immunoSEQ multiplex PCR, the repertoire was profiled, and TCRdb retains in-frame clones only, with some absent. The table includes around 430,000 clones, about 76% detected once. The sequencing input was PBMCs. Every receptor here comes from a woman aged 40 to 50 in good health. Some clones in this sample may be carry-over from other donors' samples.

CDR3 sequence (DNA): TGTGCCAGCAGTTTACCGTCCGGGGGCGGAGGCTACACCTTC. Encoded protein: CASSLPSGGGGYTF. This chain connects TRBV28 to TRBJ1-2; weak D call: TRBD1 (6 bases). The CDR3 extends over 14 amino acids. CDR1 MDHEN and CDR2 SYDVKM come from the germline V gene. Trimming shortened V by 2 bases and J by 8 bases, and 15 bases separated the two germline ends.

The CDR3 here is CASSLTGRGYNEQFF. DNA for the CDR3: TGTGCCAGCAGCCTTACTGGGCGGGGCTACAATGAGCAGTTCTTC. The V and J genes are TRBV11-2 and TRBJ2-1, with D maybe TRBD2 (6 bases). CDR1 and CDR2 (germline): SGHAT, FQNNGV. V was cut by 5 bases and J by 3 bases, with 14 bases left in between. CDR3 length equals 15 residues.

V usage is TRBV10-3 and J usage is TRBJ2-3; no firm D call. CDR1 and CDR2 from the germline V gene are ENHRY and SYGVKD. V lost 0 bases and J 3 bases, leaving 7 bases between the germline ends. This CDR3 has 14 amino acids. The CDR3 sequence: CAISESIGTDTQYF. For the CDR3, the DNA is TGTGCCATCAGTGAGTCAATTGGGACAGATACGCAGTATTTT.

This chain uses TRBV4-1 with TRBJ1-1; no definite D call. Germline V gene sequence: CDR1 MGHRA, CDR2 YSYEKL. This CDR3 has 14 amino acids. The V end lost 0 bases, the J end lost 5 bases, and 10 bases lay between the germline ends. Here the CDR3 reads CASSQDPVGTEAFF. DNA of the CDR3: TGCGCCAGCAGCCAAGATCCGGTTGGAACTGAAGCTTTCTTT.

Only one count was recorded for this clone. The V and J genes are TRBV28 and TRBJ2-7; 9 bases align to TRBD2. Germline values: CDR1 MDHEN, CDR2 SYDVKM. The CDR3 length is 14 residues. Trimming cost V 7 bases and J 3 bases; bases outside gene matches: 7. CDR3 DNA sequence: TGTGCCAGCAATAGCGGGAGAGGTAGCTACGAGCAGTACTTC. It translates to CASNSGRGSYEQYF.

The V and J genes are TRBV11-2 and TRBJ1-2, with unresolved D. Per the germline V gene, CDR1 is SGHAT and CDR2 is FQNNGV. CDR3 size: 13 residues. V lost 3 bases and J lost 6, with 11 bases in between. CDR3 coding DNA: TGTGCCAGCAGCTTGAATCAATTTGATGGCTACACCTTC. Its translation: CASSLNQFDGYTF.

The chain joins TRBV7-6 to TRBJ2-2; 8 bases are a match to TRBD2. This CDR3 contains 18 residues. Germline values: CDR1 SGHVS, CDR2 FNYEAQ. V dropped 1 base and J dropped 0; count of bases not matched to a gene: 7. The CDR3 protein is CASSLVPELAANTGELFF. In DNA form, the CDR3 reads TGTGCCAGCAGCTTAGTACCGGAACTAGCGGCGAACACCGGGGAGCTGTTTTTT.

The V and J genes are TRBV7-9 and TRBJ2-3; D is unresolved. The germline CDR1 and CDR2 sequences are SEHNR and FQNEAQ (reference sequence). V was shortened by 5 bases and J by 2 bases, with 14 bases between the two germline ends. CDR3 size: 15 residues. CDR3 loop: CASSPEARSTDTQYF. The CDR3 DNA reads TGTGCCAGCAGCCCCGAGGCGCGGTCCACAGATACGCAGTATTTT.